This T cell receptor (beta chain) was observed in a study of response to subunit inactivated influenza vaccine. Findings and limits, study-wide: After each seasonal influenza vaccination, few new T cells are recruited, the authors suggested.

One entry per CDR3 protein, called by TCRdb with MiXCR from the RT-PCR reads. Of over 400,000 distinct CDR3 sequences in the sample, approximately 11% were seen once. For this clonotype: Its antigen is not known.

Germline V gene sequence: CDR1 SGHTA, CDR2 FQGNSA. The CDR3 runs to 12 residues. V lost 3 bases and J lost 12, with 12 bases in between. The rearrangement links TRBV7-2 to TRBJ2-1; D is perhaps TRBD1 (6 bases). The source of this sequence is a man aged 50-60 years who received an inactivated influenza vaccine. The sample consisted of PBMCs from blood, taken 40 to 50 days after vaccination. The DNA of the CDR3 is TGTGCCAGCAGCTTGGAGACAGGACGGCAGTTCTTC. This encodes CASSLETGRQFF.